What follows are 23 T cell receptor beta chains derived from one specimen sequenced in a study of technical replicates of blood from several donors. Profiling relied on immunoSEQ multiplex PCR, and the TCRdb table lists in-frame clones only, not all of them. The data show about 58,000 clones, 90% to 95% seen once. The sequencing input was PBMCs. The receptors here all came from a human donor in good health. Some clones in this sample may be carry-over from other donors' samples.

V and J are TRBV7-2 and TRBJ2-7; possible D gene TRBD2, 6 bases. V was shortened by 9 bases and J by 2 bases, with 14 bases between the two germline ends. The CDR3 is 13 amino acids. CDR1 and CDR2 from the germline V gene are SGHTA and FQGNSA. The CDR3, as DNA: TGTGCCAGTTCTAGCGCCACTACCTACGAGCAGTACTTC. Translation gives CASSSATTYEQYF.

As DNA, the CDR3 is TGTGCCAGCAGTACCGGACTAGCGGGGGGCTCGGCCAAAAACATTCAGTACTTC. Protein: CASSTGLAGGSAKNIQYF. The gene calls are TRBV28 and TRBJ2-4, with 14 bases identical to TRBD2. Germline assignment: CDR1 MDHEN and CDR2 SYDVKM. The CDR3 spans 18 residues. J was trimmed by 1 base and V by 5 bases; bases with no gene match: 7.

V is TRBV6-6 and J is TRBJ2-7; 10 bases are shared with TRBD1. This CDR3 comprises 14 residues. The J segment lost 6 bases and the V segment lost 7 bases, leaving 9 bases of the junction unmatched. Germline V lookup: CDR1 MNHNY, CDR2 SVGAGI (reference sequence). The CDR3 DNA reads TGTGCCAGCAATACTCGGACAGGGGGAAGCGAGCAGTACTTC. Protein sequence: CASNTRTGGSEQYF.

V gene TRBV7-9 combines with J gene TRBJ2-2; the match to TRBD2 covers 8 bases. This CDR3 spans 16 amino acids. J lost 4 bases, V lost 0 bases, and 4 bases had no gene match. Germline V lookup: CDR1 SEHNR, CDR2 FQNEAQ (reference sequence). CDR3 nucleotides: TGTGCCAGCAGCTTAGCTAGCGGGGCGAGCACCGGGGAGCTGTTTTTT. Residues: CASSLASGASTGELFF.

V is TRBV11-3 and J is TRBJ2-7; 7 bases line up with TRBD2. Looked up from germline, CDR1 is SGHNT and CDR2 is YENEEA. V trimming: 1 base; J trimming: 2 bases; junction bases outside the gene matches: 2. The CDR3 covers 14 residues. The CDR3 DNA reads as TGTGCCAGCAGCTTAGTGGCGGGGGCCTACGAGCAGTACTTC. It is translated as CASSLVAGAYEQYF.

This chain connects TRBV2 to TRBJ2-7, with 8 bases fitting TRBD2. The CDR3 is made up of 15 amino acids. Per the germline V gene, CDR1 is SNHLY and CDR2 is FYNNEI. The V and J ends lost 0 bases and 6 bases, in that order; junction bases with no gene match: 7. CDR3 residues: CASSEAPAGVAEQYF. CDR3 sequence (DNA): TGTGCCAGCAGTGAAGCCCCAGCGGGAGTGGCCGAGCAGTACTTC.

V gene TRBV25-1 combines with J gene TRBJ1-1; TRBD1 might be the D (5 bases). Trimming pared 4 bases from V and 1 base from J, leaving 7 bases between. The CDR3 sequence is 13 residues long. The germline gives CDR1 MGHDK, CDR2 SYGVNS. DNA for the CDR3: TGTGCCAGCAGTGGGGGGGGGAACACTGAAGCTTTCTTT. It translates to CASSGGGNTEAFF.

This chain uses TRBV6-1 with TRBJ2-5, with D possibly being TRBD1 (7 bases). The germline gives CDR1 MNHNS, CDR2 SASEGT. The V end lost 4 bases, the J end lost 7 bases, and 16 bases lay between the germline ends. This CDR3 is built from 14 residues. The CDR3 DNA reads as TGTGCCAGCAGTGGGCAGGGGGGACTTGGGACCCAGTACTTC. This encodes CASSGQGGLGTQYF.

V and J are TRBV4-1 and TRBJ2-7; possibly TRBD2 for D (6 bases). Germline CDR1 and CDR2: MGHRA and YSYEKL. The CDR3 is 16 residues long. V dropped 3 bases and J dropped 7 bases, with 22 bases sitting between them. The CDR3 coding sequence is TGCGCCAGCAGCCAGTCAACTAGCTCGTCCTTTTATGAGCAGTACTTC. Its translation is CASSQSTSSSFYEQYF.

The J gene is TRBJ2-7, the V gene TRBV5-1, with D perhaps matching TRBD1 (7 bases). The CDR3 is 17 amino acids. Germline values: CDR1 SGHRS, CDR2 YFSETQ. Trimming took 4 bases from V and 5 from J, leaving 25 bases between them. CDR3 nucleotides: TGCGCCAGCAGCCTGCCTGTAGGAGGGGGCGCATGGCACGAGCAGTACTTC. Amino acid sequence: CASSLPVGGGAWHEQYF.

This clone has just one count. The chain employs TRBV15 and TRBJ2-3, with D uncertain. V shed 3 bases and J shed 1 base, with 5 bases lying between them. The germline gives CDR1 LNHNV, CDR2 YYDKDF (reference sequence). The CDR3 is made up of 13 amino acids. Here the CDR3 DNA reads TGTGCCACCAGCAGCGGTGGCACAGATACGCAGTATTTT. Amino acid sequence: CATSSGGTDTQYF.

The J gene is TRBJ1-5, the V gene TRBV6-5; no reliable D call. CDR3 length equals 15 residues. Trimming took off 0 bases at V and 4 bases at J, with 10 bases between the two ends. Germline V lookup: CDR1 MNHEY, CDR2 SVGAGI. The CDR3 loop reads CASSYSIAGNQPQHF. In nucleotides, the CDR3 is TGTGCCAGCAGTTACTCGATTGCGGGAAATCAGCCCCAGCATTTT.

The chain has TRBV14 and TRBJ1-6; 10 bases map to TRBD1. The CDR3 contains 16 residues. Unmatched junction bases numbered 3, after V lost 5 bases and J lost 2 bases. The germline V gene has CDR1 SGHDN and CDR2 FVKESK. The chain's CDR3 is CASSGTGVTYNSPLHF. The CDR3 DNA is TGTGCCAGCAGCGGGACAGGGGTCACCTATAATTCACCCCTCCACTTT.

The chain recombines TRBV7-9 with TRBJ2-2; TRBD2 matches 8 bases. Looked up from germline, CDR1 is SEHNR and CDR2 is FQNEAQ (reference sequence). The V and J ends lost 0 bases and 5 bases, in that order; junction bases with no gene match: 2. This CDR3 is 15 amino acids long. CDR3 nucleotide sequence: TGTGCCAGCAGCTTAGCGAGACTAGCGACCGGGGAGCTGTTTTTT. This gives the protein CASSLARLATGELFF.

The rearrangement links TRBV28 to TRBJ1-5; possibly TRBD1 for D (6 bases). The CDR3 length is 15 residues. Per the germline V gene, CDR1 is MDHEN and CDR2 is SYDVKM. The V end was cut by 4 bases, the J end by 0 bases, with 10 bases between. CDR3 nucleotides: TGTGCCAGCAGTTCCGGGACACGTAGCAATCAGCCCCAGCATTTT. It encodes CASSSGTRSNQPQHF.

The chain is built from TRBV5-8 and TRBJ1-3, with a possible D match to TRBD1 (5 bases). Trimming left V 4 bases short and J 2 bases short, with 13 bases between. This CDR3 is built from 15 residues. Germline V gives CDR1 SGHTS, CDR2 YDEGEE. This chain's CDR3 is CASSIRVIAGNTIYF. The CDR3 DNA follows: TGTGCCAGCAGCATCAGGGTTATTGCTGGAAACACCATATATTTT.

This clone was recorded once. This chain connects TRBV4-1 to TRBJ2-3; 9 positions match TRBD2. Trimming removed 1 base from V and 12 bases from J; junction bases left unmatched: 5. The V gene's germline CDR1 is MGHRA and CDR2 YSYEKL. CDR3 length equals 13 residues. The CDR3 loop reads CASSQVATSGQYF. CDR3 in DNA: TGCGCCAGCAGCCAAGTAGCGACTAGCGGACAGTATTTT.

This chain joins TRBV4-1 and TRBJ2-1; TRBD2 aligns across 8 bases. The V and J ends lost 4 bases and 5 bases, in that order; junction bases with no gene match: 10. Germline loops: CDR1 MGHRA, CDR2 YSYEKL. The CDR3 is made up of 16 amino acids. The CDR3 reads CASSLHRRGDHNEQFF. CDR3 DNA: TGCGCCAGCAGCCTACACAGGCGGGGGGACCACAATGAGCAGTTCTTC.

V is TRBV19 and J is TRBJ1-6; unclear D gene. Germline V gene sequence: CDR1 LNHDA, CDR2 SQIVND (reference sequence). The CDR3 is 15 amino acids. Trimming took off 1 base at V and 3 bases at J, with 7 bases between the two ends. The DNA of the CDR3 is TGTGCCAGTAGTATAGCGCTAGGCTATAATTCACCCCTCCACTTT. Translated, it gives CASSIALGYNSPLHF.

The chain carries TRBV9 and TRBJ2-3; a weak D match, TRBD2 (6 bases). CDR1 SGDLS and CDR2 YYNGEE come from the germline V gene. This CDR3 spans 14 amino acids. Trimming removed 2 bases at V and 3 bases at J, with 10 bases between. CDR3: CASSVVGLTDTQYF. The DNA of the CDR3 is TGTGCCAGCAGCGTGGTGGGACTGACAGATACGCAGTATTTT.

This rearrangement joins TRBV7-9 to TRBJ2-1; D is possibly TRBD2 (5 bases). Trimming removed 3 bases from V and 8 bases from J, with 14 bases in between. Germline CDR1 reads SEHNR; CDR2 reads FQNEAQ (reference sequence). The CDR3 totals 14 residues. CDR3 region: CASSLWEKADEQFF. DNA of the CDR3: TGTGCCAGCAGCTTGTGGGAGAAAGCGGATGAGCAGTTCTTC.

This chain uses TRBV4-2 with TRBJ2-1, with 10 bases that match TRBD2. V was clipped by 3 bases and J by 5 bases; unmatched bases: 7. This CDR3 spans 16 amino acids. Germline loops: CDR1 LGHNA, CDR2 YNFKEQ. The CDR3 coding sequence is TGTGCCAGCAGCCAGCCGACTAGCGGGCGAAACAATGAGCAGTTCTTC. Translation gives CASSQPTSGRNNEQFF.

V is TRBV18 and J is TRBJ2-5; D possibly corresponds to TRBD1 (6 bases). Germline loops: CDR1 KGHSH, CDR2 LQKENI. Trimming cost V 3 bases and J 3 bases, with 17 bases left between them. There are 16 residues in the CDR3. CDR3 DNA sequence: TGTGCCAGCTCACCTGGGCAGGGGCAAGAGAAAGAGACCCAGTACTTC. Protein: CASSPGQGQEKETQYF.